This TCR beta chain was captured in a study of OX40 agonist ivuxolimab in advanced cancers. Turning to the study itself: Every 2 weeks, patients got intravenous ivuxolimab at one of six dose levels (0.01-10 mg/kg).

Here immunoSEQ multiplex PCR was the method, and the copy in TCRdb shows in-frame clones only, minus some. The sample consists of roughly 86,000 clones, around 86% of them appearing once. From germline, CDR1 is SGHNT and CDR2 YENEEA. The trim removed 1 base at V and 2 bases at J, leaving 2 bases unmatched. The CDR3 is 16 amino acids. Notes on the study in general: Doses of 0.1 to 3.0 mg/kg were accompanied by clonal expansion of CD4+ and CD8+ blood T cells by week 6.

As to this clone: Antigen specificity is unknown.

The TCR comes from an adult with an advanced solid tumor such as melanoma, head and neck, liver or kidney cancer. Specimen: CD4+ or CD8+ T cells sorted from blood, collected in a trial of the OX40 agonist ivuxolimab. The chain carries TRBV11-3 and TRBJ2-3; 11 bases are a match to TRBD2. This chain's CDR3 is CASSLGSGGATDTQYF. Here the CDR3 DNA reads TGTGCCAGCAGCTTAGGTAGCGGGGGGGCCACAGATACGCAGTATTTT.